The 17 T cell receptor beta chains presented below share a single source sample, sequenced in a study of cytomegalovirus exposure and HLA in healthy donors. A multiplex PCR was run with 60 Vbeta primers and 13 Jbeta primers. The protocol was immunoSEQ multiplex PCR, while the TCRdb copy is restricted to in-frame clones and leaves out a portion. The sample consists of approximately 140,000 clones, about 60% of them appearing once. Sequencing was done on a sample of PBMCs. These TCRs come from a woman aged 55-75 years in good health and CMV-seropositive.

The chain is built from TRBV28 and TRBJ1-2, with D possibly TRBD1 on 5 matching bases. This CDR3 has 17 amino acids. V was clipped by 5 bases and J by 5 bases, with 24 bases between them. CDR1 is MDHEN, CDR2 SYDVKM, per germline. Written as DNA, the CDR3 is TGTGCCAGCAGTATCGGAGGGTCGGGTGGCAGACAGTATGGCTACACCTTC. This encodes CASSIGGSGGRQYGYTF.

This chain connects TRBV6-5 to TRBJ2-1; 10 bases align to TRBD2. The CDR3 loop spans 12 amino acids. Germline CDR1 reads MNHEY; CDR2 reads SVGAGI. Unmatched junction bases numbered 5, after V lost 6 bases and J lost 12 bases. This chain's CDR3 is CASSKLAGRQFF. CDR3 coding DNA: TGTGCCAGCAGCAAACTAGCGGGACGGCAGTTCTTC.

The rearrangement joins TRBV2 to TRBJ1-3, with 9 bases identical to TRBD1. The V gene end was trimmed by 6 bases and the J gene end by 3 bases; junction bases not matched to a gene: 12. The germline V gene encodes CDR1 SNHLY and CDR2 FYNNEI. CDR3 size: 17 residues. CDR3 amino acids: CASSRGTGPSGGNTIYF. As DNA, the CDR3 is TGTGCCAGCAGCCGAGGGACAGGGCCTTCGGGTGGAAACACCATATATTTT.

This chain links TRBV4-3 with TRBJ1-2; the D gene is possibly TRBD1 (5 bases). The germline V and J ends were trimmed by 5 bases and 4 bases, with 11 bases remaining between them. CDR1 is LGHNA and CDR2 is YSLEER in the germline V gene. The CDR3 loop spans 13 amino acids. CDR3 loop: CASSYHGGYGYTF. As DNA, the CDR3 is TGCGCCAGCAGCTACCACGGGGGCTATGGCTACACCTTC.

This clone came up a few times. The CDR3 nucleotides read TGCGCCAGCAGCCTCCAAGAGACCCAGTACTTC. Amino acid sequence: CASSLQETQYF. The chain uses TRBV5-1 and TRBJ2-5; D is undetermined. Germline values: CDR1 SGHRS, CDR2 YFSETQ. Between the trimmed V and J ends, which lost 4 bases and 1 base, there was a span of 2 bases. The CDR3 sequence is 11 residues long.

The rearrangement links TRBV9 to TRBJ2-7, with 8 bases fitting TRBD2. The CDR3 has 15 residues. V lost 0 bases, J lost 0 bases, and 2 bases stayed unmatched. Germline V CDR1 and CDR2: SGDLS, YYNGEE. CDR3 bases: TGTGCCAGCAGCGTAGACGGGGGGGCCTCCTACGAGCAGTACTTC. It is translated as CASSVDGGASYEQYF.

V is TRBV27 and J is TRBJ1-1; 11 bases agree with TRBD1. The CDR3 covers 14 residues. V trimming: 2 bases; J trimming: 4 bases; junction bases outside the gene matches: 0. The germline gives CDR1 MNHEY, CDR2 SMNVEV (reference sequence). The CDR3 nucleotides are TGTGCCAGCAGTTTAGGGACAGGGGGCACTGAAGCTTTCTTT. Translation: CASSLGTGGTEAFF.

The V and J genes are TRBV18 and TRBJ2-5, with a weak D call TRBD2 (6 bases). Trimming took 6 bases from V and 9 from J, leaving 20 bases between them. CDR1 is KGHSH, CDR2 LQKENI, per germline. The CDR3 consists of 14 residues. The CDR3 sequence is CASSTRDSALAQYF. Written as DNA, the CDR3 is TGTGCCAGCTCGACACGGGACTCCGCCCTGGCCCAGTACTTC.

The chain couples TRBV19 to TRBJ2-3; 9 nucleotides agree with TRBD1. J lost 5 bases, V lost 5 bases, and 5 bases had no gene match. Germline V gene data show CDR1 as LNHDA and CDR2 as SQIVND (reference sequence). The CDR3 covers 14 residues. The CDR3 coding sequence is TGTGCCAGTAGTCGAACAGGGGGCTTAGATACGCAGTATTTT. This encodes CASSRTGGLDTQYF. The whole variable domain, remainder taken from reference TRBV19 and TRBJ2-3, is DGGITQSPKYLFRKEGQNVTLSCEQNLNHDAMYWYRQDPGQGLRLIYYSQIVNDFQKGDIAEGYSVSREKKESFPLTVTSAQKNPTAFYLCASSRTGGLDTQYFGPGTRLTVL.

The chain has TRBV28 and TRBJ1-5; 7 bases agree with TRBD1. The CDR3 is 16 amino acids. The V gene end was trimmed by 8 bases and the J gene end by 0 bases; junction bases not matched to a gene: 10. CDR1 and CDR2 from the germline V gene are MDHEN and SYDVKM. The CDR3: CASRTTGTDSNQPQHF. DNA for the CDR3: TGTGCCAGCCGCACGACCGGGACAGATAGCAATCAGCCCCAGCATTTT.

This clone was picked up one time. V is TRBV5-6 and J is TRBJ2-4; the D gene is possibly TRBD1 (6 bases). The germline V gene has CDR1 SGHDT and CDR2 YYEEEE. The CDR3 contains 14 residues. Trimming stripped 4 bases from V and 4 bases from J, with 12 bases between. CDR3 sequence: CASSTGTRKNIQYF. CDR3 DNA sequence: TGTGCCAGCAGCACCGGGACACGGAAAAACATTCAGTACTTC.

The rearrangement links TRBV7-2 to TRBJ2-3, with D perhaps matching TRBD2 (5 bases). Trimming took off 1 base at V and 5 bases at J, with 16 bases between the two ends. Germline V lookup: CDR1 SGHTA, CDR2 FQGNSA. The CDR3 consists of 16 residues. The chain's CDR3 is CASSLGVASPGDTQYF. The CDR3 DNA reads as TGTGCCAGCAGCTTAGGGGTGGCTAGCCCGGGAGATACGCAGTATTTT.

The chain has TRBV5-1 and TRBJ2-3; D perhaps matches TRBD2 (6 bases). The CDR3 sequence is 18 residues long. Germline-derived CDR1 and CDR2 are SGHRS and YFSETQ. Trimming shortened V by 0 bases and J by 3 bases, and 20 bases separated the two germline ends. The CDR3 DNA reads TGCGCCAGCAGCTTGGCCCAAAGCTCGGTGGGAGGAACAGATACGCAGTATTTT. This encodes CASSLAQSSVGGTDTQYF.

The gene calls are TRBV6-6 and TRBJ1-4, with 7 bases fitting TRBD1. V lost 7 bases to trimming and J lost 8 bases; unmatched junction nucleotides: 1. The CDR3 is 11 amino acids. The germline V gene encodes CDR1 MNHNY and CDR2 SVGAGI (reference sequence). In DNA, the CDR3 is TGTGCCAGCAAACAGGGGGAAAAACTGTTTTTT. Amino acids: CASKQGEKLFF.

The gene calls are TRBV20-1 and TRBJ2-3; 7 nucleotides match TRBD1. The CDR3 is 11 amino acids. Germline V gives CDR1 DFQATT, CDR2 SNEGSKA (reference sequence). The V and J ends lost 6 bases and 13 bases, in that order; junction bases with no gene match: 10. The CDR3 DNA is TGCAGTGCGCCTACAGGGGCAGGGGAGTATTTT. This gives the protein CSAPTGAGEYF.

The chain combines TRBV28 with TRBJ1-2; possible D gene TRBD1, 5 bases. The CDR3 has 16 residues. Germline V gene data show CDR1 as MDHEN and CDR2 as SYDVKM. V was trimmed by 8 bases and J by 0 bases, leaving 19 bases between them. CDR3 nucleotide sequence: TGTGCCAGCCAGCTAATTAACAGGATACCTAACTATGGCTACACCTTC. It is translated as CASQLINRIPNYGYTF.

The chain combines TRBV11-2 with TRBJ2-2; TRBD2 aligns across 12 bases. Germline CDR1 reads SGHAT; CDR2 reads FQNNGV. The CDR3 is made up of 16 amino acids. V was pared by 3 bases and J by 5 bases, with 4 bases of the junction left unmatched. CDR3 DNA sequence: TGTGCCAGCAGCTTCCTAGCGGGAGGGGAAACCGGGGAGCTGTTTTTT. As protein: CASSFLAGGETGELFF. The full variable domain, its missing parts supplied by reference TRBV11-2 and TRBJ2-2, is EAGVAQSPRYKIIEKRQSVAFWCNPISGHATLYWYQQILGQGPKLLIQFQNNGVVDDSQLPKDRFSAERLKGVDSTLKIQPAKLEDSAVYLCASSFLAGGETGELFFGEGSRLTVL.